This entry lists 16 T cell receptor beta chains sequenced from one sample in a study of Ad26.COV2.S vaccination and SARS-CoV-2 variants. The assay was immunoSEQ multiplex PCR, and TCRdb's table has in-frame clones only and misses some. The sample records around 320,000 clones, around four fifths being singletons. The treatment here: roughly 20 received Ad26.COV2.S at low or high dose, single or two shots; roughly five received placebo; per-sample allocation not given. The samples were gathered on day 63 after the first injection of vaccine or placebo. The sample here was peripheral blood, taken in a trial of Ad26.COV2.S vaccine versus placebo. The receptors were gathered from a person aged 18 to 65 who received the Ad26.COV2.S COVID-19 vaccine or a placebo.

This CDR3 is CASGLALAGRDYNEQFF. CDR3 DNA sequence: TGCGCCAGCGGCCTGGCCTTAGCGGGGCGAGATTACAATGAGCAGTTCTTC. This chain uses TRBV5-1 with TRBJ2-1, with TRBD2 matching 8 bases. Germline assignment: CDR1 SGHRS and CDR2 YFSETQ. Germline trimming cut 7 bases from V and 4 bases from J; bases unmatched to any gene: 16. This CDR3 spans 17 amino acids.

V usage is TRBV28 and J usage is TRBJ1-6; TRBD1 is a possible D gene (6 bases). CDR1 and CDR2 from the germline V gene are MDHEN and SYDVKM. This CDR3 is built from 12 residues. Deletions cut 9 bases from V and 12 bases from J, with 15 bases between. The CDR3 nucleotides read TGTGCCAGTACACCTCCCAGGGGACCCCTCCACTTT. This encodes CASTPPRGPLHF.

The CDR3, as DNA: TGTGCCAGCAGTGACTCGGGGACAGGGTACGGGGAGCTGTTTTTT. As protein: CASSDSGTGYGELFF. V and J are TRBV6-4 and TRBJ2-2; 9 bases agree with TRBD1. From germline, CDR1 is MRHNA and CDR2 SNTAGT. The CDR3 has 15 residues. V shed 0 bases, J shed 7 bases, and the junction held 3 bases outside the gene matches.

CDR3 residues: CASSQEGTRPETQYF. CDR3 coding DNA: TGCGCCAGCAGCCAAGAGGGGACTAGGCCAGAGACCCAGTACTTC. The chain combines TRBV4-1 with TRBJ2-5, with 8 bases aligning to TRBD2. Looked up from germline, CDR1 is MGHRA and CDR2 is YSYEKL. The CDR3 is made up of 15 amino acids. After removal of 0 bases from V and 4 bases from J, the junction contained 4 bases not matched to a gene.

The chain joins TRBV7-2 to TRBJ2-2, with D possibly called TRBD1 or TRBD2 (5 bases each). The CDR3 runs to 15 residues. V gave up 1 base and J gave up 4 bases, with 10 bases separating them. Germline values: CDR1 SGHTA, CDR2 FQGNSA. CDR3 residues: CASSLEGTVTGELFF. The DNA of the CDR3 is TGTGCCAGCAGCTTAGAAGGGACGGTCACCGGGGAGCTGTTTTTT.

This chain joins TRBV2 and TRBJ2-7; D might be TRBD2 (6 bases). The germline CDR1 and CDR2 sequences are SNHLY and FYNNEI. This CDR3 has 15 residues. V was clipped by 3 bases and J by 3 bases, with 15 bases between them. DNA for the CDR3: TGTGCCAGCAGTGACCTCGGGGGAGTCGGCTACGAGCAGTACTTC. Protein product: CASSDLGGVGYEQYF.

Here the CDR3 DNA reads TGTGCCACGAGGAGCCCCCTACACTACGAGCAGTACTTC. It specifies CATRSPLHYEQYF. The genes are TRBV5-4 and TRBJ2-7; unclear D gene. The germline V gene has CDR1 SGHNT and CDR2 YYREEE (reference sequence). The V end lost 9 bases, the J end lost 3 bases, and 16 bases lay between the germline ends. The CDR3 is 13 residues long.

V and J are TRBV27 and TRBJ2-1, with 9 bases that match TRBD1. The CDR3 totals 15 residues. With 5 bases clipped from V and 4 bases from J, the junction kept 6 bases outside the gene matches. Germline CDR1 is MNHEY and CDR2 is SMNVEV (reference sequence). The CDR3 loop is CASSRDRVEYNEQFF. The DNA for the CDR3 is TGTGCCAGCAGTCGGGACAGGGTGGAATACAATGAGCAGTTCTTC.

In this sample, this clone turned up many times. The chain combines TRBV19 with TRBJ1-4; no clear D gene. The CDR3 extends over 17 amino acids. Trimming took 8 bases from V and 0 from J, leaving 19 bases between them. Per germline, CDR1 LNHDA and CDR2 SQIVND (reference sequence). The CDR3 coding sequence is TGTGCCAGTTCGCCGGGCCGTATAATCGCAACTAATGAAAAACTGTTTTTT. It translates to CASSPGRIIATNEKLFF.

CDR3 in amino acids: CASSSLMGATSNTEAFF. As DNA, the CDR3 is TGTGCCAGCAGTTCCTTAATGGGCGCCACAAGTAACACTGAAGCTTTCTTT. V usage is TRBV28 and J usage is TRBJ1-1; D is uncertain. Between the trimmed V and J ends, which lost 4 bases and 2 bases, there was a span of 20 bases. CDR1 and CDR2 from the germline V gene are MDHEN and SYDVKM. This CDR3 comprises 17 residues.

This chain uses TRBV24-1 with TRBJ1-4; D gene uncertain. Trimming stripped 3 bases from V and 4 bases from J, with 11 bases between. Per the germline V gene, CDR1 is KGHDR and CDR2 is SFDVKD. The CDR3 is made up of 15 amino acids. The CDR3 loop reads CATSDPTANNEKLFF. In DNA form, the CDR3 reads TGTGCCACCAGTGATCCGACGGCCAATAATGAAAAACTGTTTTTT.

This chain uses TRBV3-1 (or the pseudogene TRBV3-2) with TRBJ2-7; D is possibly TRBD1 (5 bases). This CDR3 is built from 15 residues. Looked up from germline, CDR1 is LGHDT and CDR2 is YNNKEL (reference sequence). V lost 4 bases and J lost 3, with 16 bases in between. The CDR3 spells CASSPVETAIYEQYF. For the CDR3, the DNA is TGTGCCAGCAGCCCCGTAGAGACAGCGATCTACGAGCAGTACTTC.

The chain uses TRBV28 and TRBJ1-6; possibly TRBD1 for D (6 bases). Germline-derived CDR1 and CDR2 are MDHEN and SYDVKM. This CDR3 comprises 16 residues. Trimming shortened V by 5 bases and J by 5 bases, and 16 bases separated the two germline ends. The CDR3 coding sequence is TGTGCCAGCAGTGAGACAGGTTGGGGAAATAATTCACCCCTCCACTTT. Translation gives CASSETGWGNNSPLHF.

V is TRBV7-6 and J is TRBJ2-1, with 11 bases matching TRBD2. Trimming cost V 6 bases and J 4 bases; bases outside gene matches: 8. Germline V CDR1 and CDR2: SGHVS, FNYEAQ. This CDR3 is built from 16 residues. This CDR3 reads CASSVLTSGGYNEQFF. DNA for the CDR3: TGTGCCAGCAGTGTCCTTACTAGCGGGGGTTACAATGAGCAGTTCTTC.

The chain has TRBV5-1 and TRBJ2-1; D remains unclear. CDR3 size: 14 residues. Trimming removed 4 bases at V and 8 bases at J, with 16 bases between. Germline V gives CDR1 SGHRS, CDR2 YFSETQ. CDR3 nucleotides: TGCGCCAGCAGCACCTCGGCGCCAGTTTATGAGCAGTTCTTC. It specifies CASSTSAPVYEQFF.

The chain couples TRBV6-5 to TRBJ2-7, with 7 positions matching TRBD1. Per the germline V gene, CDR1 is MNHEY and CDR2 is SVGAGI. The CDR3 loop spans 13 amino acids. The V gene end was trimmed by 4 bases and the J gene end by 3 bases; junction bases not matched to a gene: 3. The CDR3 reads CASSFRGIYEQYF. The CDR3 DNA sequence: TGTGCCAGCAGTTTCAGGGGGATCTACGAGCAGTACTTC.